Below, 19 T cell receptor beta chains from the same sample are listed, as sequenced in a study of response to subunit inactivated influenza vaccine. TCRdb reprocessed the RT-PCR reads with MiXCR, giving one entry per CDR3 protein. The profile covers fewer than 750,000 distinct CDR3 sequences, with about 14% appearing a single time and around 10% taken by the ten largest. Sample: PBMCs from blood, taken 11 to 12 days after vaccination. The receptors were sampled from a man between 45 and 60 years old who received an inactivated influenza vaccine.

In this sample, this clonotype turned up many times. This chain links TRBV12-3 or TRBV12-4 with TRBJ1-1; the D is unclear. V gave up 3 bases and J gave up 1 base, with 12 bases separating them. The CDR3 extends over 15 amino acids. CDR3 bases: TGTGCCAGCAGTTTCACCCCTAGGAAGAACACTGAAGCTTTCTTT. Protein: CASSFTPRKNTEAFF.

This clonotype was detected ten times or more. The chain links TRBV5-5 to TRBJ1-1; 12 bases match TRBD1. The CDR3 runs to 14 residues. V was pared by 4 bases and J by 10 bases, with 8 bases of the junction left unmatched. The germline V gene has CDR1 SGHKS and CDR2 YYEKEE (reference sequence). CDR3 in amino acids: CASSPGTGGLGAFF. The CDR3, as DNA: TGTGCCAGCAGCCCTGGGACAGGGGGCCTTGGAGCTTTCTTT.

This clonotype was detected a few times. The chain joins TRBV20-1 to TRBJ2-3; tentative D call: TRBD2 (5 bases). V lost 6 bases, J lost 3 bases, and 16 bases lay in between. The CDR3 length is 14 residues. CDR1 is DFQATT and CDR2 is SNEGSKA in the germline V gene (reference sequence). The CDR3 bases are TGCAGTGCGGCACTAGATTCGGTTACAGATACGCAGTATTTT. Translating it yields CSAALDSVTDTQYF.

The V call is TRBV6-2 or TRBV6-3, the J call TRBJ2-7; D perhaps matches TRBD2 (6 bases). Germline CDR1 MNHEY, CDR2 SVGEGT. V gave up 7 bases and J gave up 2 bases, with 15 bases separating them. This CDR3 spans 14 amino acids. This CDR3 is CASTPTRGTYEQYF. The CDR3 DNA follows: TGTGCCAGCACCCCTACCCGGGGGACCTACGAGCAGTACTTC.

A few counts support this clonotype. The chain has TRBV29-1 and TRBJ2-3; the D is unclear. Germline assignment: CDR1 SQVTM and CDR2 ANQGSEA. CDR3 length: 13 amino acids. V was shortened by 1 base and J by 4 bases, with 9 bases between the two germline ends. This CDR3 reads CSVEGHPSDTQYF. The CDR3 bases are TGCAGCGTTGAAGGACATCCCTCAGATACGCAGTATTTT.

V and J are TRBV12-3 or TRBV12-4 and TRBJ1-4; D gene uncertain. V was cut by 1 base and J by 10 bases, with 10 bases left in between. The CDR3 has 13 residues. The CDR3: CASSLGSSGKLFF. In DNA, the CDR3 is TGTGCCAGCAGTTTAGGATCGAGCGGAAAACTGTTTTTT.

This chain uses TRBV6-1 with TRBJ2-7, with 9 bases fitting TRBD1. From germline, CDR1 is MNHNS and CDR2 SASEGT. The J segment lost 6 bases and the V segment lost 3 bases, leaving 12 bases of the junction unmatched. CDR3 length: 16 amino acids. This CDR3 is CASSDKRGTGSSEQYF. Written as DNA, the CDR3 is TGTGCCAGCAGTGACAAAAGGGGGACAGGGAGCTCCGAGCAGTACTTC.

This clonotype was counted only a few times. V and J are TRBV20-1 and TRBJ2-7, with D perhaps TRBD1 (6 bases). The CDR3 has 12 amino acids. Trimming took 6 bases from V and 0 from J, leaving 9 bases between them. In germline, CDR1 is DFQATT, CDR2 SNEGSKA (reference sequence). Here the CDR3 DNA reads TGCAGTGCGAGGACAGACTCCTACGAGCAGTACTTC. Translating gives CSARTDSYEQYF.

The rearrangement uses TRBV29-1 and TRBJ2-7; 8 bases align to TRBD1. The CDR3 sequence is 15 residues long. Germline values: CDR1 SQVTM, CDR2 ANQGSEA. Trimming at V came to 3 bases and at J to 4 bases, leaving 11 bases not matched to a gene. CDR3 sequence: CSVETAGTGSYEQYF. The CDR3 DNA reads TGCAGCGTTGAGACTGCCGGGACAGGATCTTACGAGCAGTACTTC.

The genes are TRBV18 and TRBJ1-2; TRBD1 agrees at 7 bases. Germline V gives CDR1 KGHSH, CDR2 LQKENI. With V trimmed by 6 bases and J by 2 bases, 15 bases remained unmatched. The CDR3 is 17 amino acids. This CDR3 reads CASSQFMGQKYNYGYTF. The CDR3 bases are TGTGCCAGCTCCCAATTCATGGGACAGAAGTACAACTATGGCTACACCTTC. The complete variable domain, with remaining parts taken from reference TRBV18 and TRBJ1-2, reads NAGVMQNPRHLVRRRGQEARLRCSPMKGHSHVYWYRQLPEEGLKFMVYLQKENIIDESGMPKERFSAEFPKEGPSILRIQQVVRGDSAAYFCASSQFMGQKYNYGYTFGSGTRLTVV.

This clonotype was seen only a few times. This sequence joins TRBV14 and TRBJ2-1; 9 bases match TRBD2. Germline CDR1 SGHDN, CDR2 FVKESK. Losses at the gene ends were 1 base for V and 4 bases for J; bases not matched to a gene: 5. The CDR3 runs 16 residues. The CDR3 bases are TGTGCCAGCAGCCAAGTCGGGCTAGCGGGATACAATGAGCAGTTCTTC. Amino acid sequence: CASSQVGLAGYNEQFF.

The chain recombines TRBV15 with TRBJ2-5; no clear D gene. Germline CDR1 is LNHNV and CDR2 is YYDKDF (reference sequence). This CDR3 has 15 amino acids. V lost 0 bases and J 1 base, leaving 9 bases between the germline ends. The CDR3 protein is CATSRDRAAQETQYF. The CDR3 DNA reads TGTGCCACCAGCAGAGATAGGGCGGCCCAAGAGACCCAGTACTTC. Using reference TRBV15 and TRBJ2-5 for the parts outside the CDR3, the full variable domain is DAMVIQNPRYQVTQFGKPVTLSCSQTLNHNVMYWYQQKSSQAPKLLFHYYDKDFNNEADTPDNFQSRRPNTSFCFLDIRSPGLGDTAMYLCATSRDRAAQETQYFGPGTRLLVL.

The J gene is TRBJ2-1, the V gene TRBV6-2 or TRBV6-3, with TRBD2 as a possible D gene (6 bases). Germline CDR1 reads MNHEY; CDR2 reads SVGEGT. The CDR3 is 14 amino acids. V lost 9 bases, J lost 4 bases, and 16 bases lay in between. CDR3 coding DNA: TGTGCCAGTTGCGGGGAGGTCGCTTACAATGAGCAGTTCTTC. Translated, it gives CASCGEVAYNEQFF.

The chain uses TRBV10-3 and TRBJ2-1; no definite D call. The CDR3 covers 15 residues. Germline loops: CDR1 ENHRY, CDR2 SYGVKD. V was shortened by 5 bases and J by 0 bases, with 11 bases between the two germline ends. This CDR3 is CAISPGRSSYNEQFF. The CDR3 bases are TGTGCCATCAGTCCAGGACGGAGCTCCTACAATGAGCAGTTCTTC.

The rearrangement links TRBV28 to TRBJ2-2, with D uncertain. CDR3 length: 13 residues. Looked up from germline, CDR1 is MDHEN and CDR2 is SYDVKM. The V gene lost 6 bases and the J gene lost 6 bases, with 11 bases spanning the gap. The CDR3 DNA follows: TGTGCCAGCAGCCCTAATGGGGCCGGGGAGCTGTTTTTT. It yields the protein CASSPNGAGELFF.

This clonotype has more than one count but fewer than ten. CDR3 protein: CASSHLGRSYEQYF. The CDR3 DNA sequence: TGTGCCAGCAGCCATCTCGGCAGATCCTACGAGCAGTACTTC. The chain uses TRBV3-1 and TRBJ2-7; D ambiguous. The germline CDR1 and CDR2 sequences are LGHDT and YNNKEL (reference sequence). The ends were cut back, 3 bases at V and 1 base at J, with 10 bases in the middle. This CDR3 comprises 14 residues.

This clonotype was found a few times. The gene calls are TRBV30 and TRBJ2-3; 8 nucleotides agree with TRBD2. Germline lookup yields CDR1 GTSNPN and CDR2 SVGIG (reference sequence). CDR3 size: 13 residues. V shed 2 bases, J shed 4 bases, and the junction held 2 bases outside the gene matches. This CDR3 is CAWSNGGADTQYF. As DNA, the CDR3 is TGTGCCTGGAGTAACGGGGGGGCAGATACGCAGTATTTT. The variable domain in full, completed from reference TRBV30 and TRBJ2-3, reads SQTIHQWPATLVQPVGSPLSLECTVEGTSNPNLYWYRQAAGRGLQLLFYSVGIGQISSEVPQNLSASRPQDRQFILSSKKLLLSDSGFYLCAWSNGGADTQYFGPGTRLTVL.

The chain links TRBV6-5 to TRBJ1-1; D gene unclear. Germline V lookup: CDR1 MNHEY, CDR2 SVGAGI. Trimming shortened V by 2 bases and J by 1 base, and 5 bases separated the two germline ends. The CDR3 contains 13 residues. The CDR3 region has the DNA TGTGCCAGCAGTTACAGCTGGAACACTGAAGCTTTCTTT. Its protein is CASSYSWNTEAFF.

This clonotype was seen a handful of times. This sequence joins TRBV14 and TRBJ2-7; D remains unclear. This CDR3 has 15 residues. The ends were cut back, 0 bases at V and 10 bases at J, with 19 bases in the middle. Germline values: CDR1 SGHDN, CDR2 FVKESK. The CDR3 protein is CASSQDRSALASQYF. CDR3 DNA: TGTGCCAGCAGCCAAGATCGCTCCGCTTTGGCTTCTCAGTACTTC. Looking up the rest from reference TRBV14 and TRBJ2-7 gives the full variable domain: EAGVTQFPSHSVIEKGQTVTLRCDPISGHDNLYWYRRVMGKEIKFLLHFVKESKQDESGMPNNRFLAERTGGTYSTLKVQPAELEDSGVYFCASSQDRSALASQYFGPGTRLTVT.